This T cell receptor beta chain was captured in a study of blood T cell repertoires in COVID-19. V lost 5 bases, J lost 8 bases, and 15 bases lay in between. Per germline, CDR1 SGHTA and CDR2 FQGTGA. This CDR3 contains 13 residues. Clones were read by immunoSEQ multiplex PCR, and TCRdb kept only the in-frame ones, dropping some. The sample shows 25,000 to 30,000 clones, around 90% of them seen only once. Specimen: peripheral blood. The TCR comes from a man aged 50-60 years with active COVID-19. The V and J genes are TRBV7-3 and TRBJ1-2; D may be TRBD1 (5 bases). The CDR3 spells CASSPTGGEGYTF. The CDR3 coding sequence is TGTGCCAGCAGCCCCACCGGGGGAGAAGGCTACACCTTC.